The clone carrying this T cell receptor beta chain was detected once. Antigen: not known. This sequence may be a read error, since a much larger clone differs from it by one base. RNA extraction used unfractionated whole blood as the source of total RNA. This sample was included in a study of human T cells and chemical hapten exposure. Study details: Small volume differences among pooled libraries mainly caused per-sample TCR yield variation. Study-level results: Unchanged with DPC sensitization were TCRs above 1 in 1000 frequency.

The germline V and J ends were trimmed by 4 bases and 0 bases, with 13 bases remaining between them. CDR1 is SGHRS, CDR2 YFSETQ, per germline. The CDR3 extends over 15 amino acids. Individual cDNA molecules had unique molecular identifiers attached to them by the library. TCRdb re-called the 5' RACE reads with MiXCR, one entry per CDR3 protein. The data show approximately 140,000 distinct CDR3 sequences, roughly 4% seen once. The receptor was isolated from a female donor in good health. This chain connects TRBV5-1 to TRBJ1-2; weak D call: TRBD1 (5 bases). The CDR3 loop is CASSIGTGSNYGYTF. The DNA of the CDR3 is TGCGCCAGCAGCATCGGGACGGGCTCTAACTATGGCTACACCTTC.